Presented here are 3 T cell receptor beta chains from one specimen sequenced in a study of siplizumab effects on memory and regulatory T cells. Generated by immunoSEQ multiplex PCR, the TCRdb table keeps only in-frame clones and is missing some. The sample yields around 100,000 clones, 94% seen once. Material: Tregs sorted from blood. Receptors were obtained from a human donor in good health.

The chain uses TRBV28 and TRBJ2-5, with unresolved D. V was pared by 5 bases and J by 7 bases, with 8 bases between. The CDR3 spans 11 residues. Germline CDR1 is MDHEN and CDR2 is SYDVKM. The CDR3 sequence: CASSLTGTQYF. CDR3 coding DNA: TGTGCCAGCAGTCTCACGGGGACCCAGTACTTC.

V and J are TRBV28 and TRBJ1-5, with D perhaps matching TRBD1 (5 bases). V was pared by 4 bases and J by 6 bases, with 7 bases between. The CDR3 length is 12 residues. The germline CDR1 and CDR2 sequences are MDHEN and SYDVKM. This chain's CDR3 is CASSWGGQPQHF. For the CDR3, the DNA is TGTGCCAGCAGTTGGGGCGGTCAGCCCCAGCATTTT.

The chain is built from TRBV5-1 and TRBJ2-3, with D unclear. The CDR3 has 15 amino acids. V lost 4 bases to trimming and J lost 0 bases, with 12 bases between them. The germline CDR1 and CDR2 sequences are SGHRS and YFSETQ. Here the CDR3 reads CASSPLGSSTDTQYF. The CDR3 nucleotides read TGCGCCAGCAGCCCTCTAGGTTCTAGCACAGATACGCAGTATTTT.